The 29 T cell receptor beta chains below come from one sample, sequenced in a study of early T cells in non-severe SARS-CoV-2 infection. TCRdb reprocessed the 5' RACE reads via MiXCR and lists one record per CDR3 protein. This sample yields more than 45,000 distinct CDR3 sequences, of which around 12% are seen a single time; 3% to 4.5% belongs to the top ten. The sample taken for sequencing was whole blood. The receptor set was obtained from an adult who was a healthcare worker with PCR-confirmed SARS-CoV-2 infection or an uninfected control (not recorded which).

This clonotype was found many times. The chain links TRBV20-1 to TRBJ1-6, with D unresolved. The germline V gene encodes CDR1 DFQATT and CDR2 SNEGSKA (reference sequence). The V and J ends lost 3 bases and 8 bases respectively, with 8 bases between them. The CDR3 has 12 amino acids. CDR3 sequence reads: CSARDADSPLHF. Written as DNA, the CDR3 is TGCAGTGCTAGGGACGCGGATTCACCCCTCCACTTT.

There are many counts of this clonotype. The chain links TRBV7-6 to TRBJ2-1; TRBD2 aligns across 10 bases. CDR3 length: 15 amino acids. Germline V gives CDR1 SGHVS, CDR2 FNYEAQ. The V segment lost 3 bases and the J segment 6 bases; nucleotides outside the gene matches: 5. The CDR3 is CASSFSSGRGNEQFF. The DNA of the CDR3 is TGTGCCAGCAGCTTTAGCAGCGGGAGGGGCAATGAGCAGTTCTTC.

The CDR3 loop reads CASRAHSEKLFF. CDR3 nucleotide sequence: TGTGCCAGCAGGGCACACAGTGAAAAACTGTTTTTT. The gene calls are TRBV28 and TRBJ1-4; no firm D call. Germline V gene sequence: CDR1 MDHEN, CDR2 SYDVKM. The V gene lost 6 bases and the J gene lost 7 bases, with 9 bases spanning the gap. The CDR3 loop spans 12 amino acids.

Only a few counts were recorded for this clonotype. This chain connects TRBV28 to TRBJ2-7; perhaps D is TRBD1 or TRBD2 (5 bases each). Trimming cost V 3 bases and J 11 bases, with 14 bases left between them. This CDR3 has 12 amino acids. Germline CDR1 reads MDHEN; CDR2 reads SYDVKM. The CDR3 region is CASSLTRRGEYF. Here the CDR3 DNA reads TGTGCCAGCAGTTTGACCAGAAGGGGAGAGTACTTC.

This clonotype showed up many times. V gene TRBV2 combines with J gene TRBJ2-2; possibly TRBD2 for D (5 bases). The ends were cut back, 5 bases at V and 0 bases at J, with 7 bases in the middle. This CDR3 has 14 amino acids. Germline CDR1 SNHLY, CDR2 FYNNEI. As DNA, the CDR3 is TGTGCCAGCAGTAGCGGAGCGAACACCGGGGAGCTGTTTTTT. It specifies CASSSGANTGELFF.

In this sample, this clonotype turned up a few times. V usage is TRBV2 and J usage is TRBJ1-2, with D possibly being TRBD1 (5 bases). This CDR3 is built from 11 residues. Per the germline V gene, CDR1 is SNHLY and CDR2 is FYNNEI. V gave up 9 bases and J gave up 0 bases, with 5 bases separating them. CDR3 nucleotide sequence: TGTGCCAGGACAGCTAACTATGGCTACACCTTC. Translating it yields CARTANYGYTF. The complete variable domain, with remaining parts taken from reference TRBV2 and TRBJ1-2, reads EPEVTQTPSHQVTQMGQEVILRCVPISNHLYFYWYRQILGQKVEFLVSFYNNEISEKSEIFDDQFSVERPDGSNFTLKIRSTKLEDSAMYFCARTANYGYTFGSGTRLTVV.

This clonotype occurred many times. The CDR3 DNA sequence: TGTGCCAGCAGCTTAACGTCGAGCGGGAGGTTCCAAGAGACCCAGTACTTC. Encoded protein: CASSLTSSGRFQETQYF. The chain joins TRBV7-8 to TRBJ2-5; 9 nucleotides match TRBD2. V shed 2 bases and J 1 base; nucleotides not matched to a gene: 8. The CDR3 is 17 amino acids. Germline CDR1 SGHVS, CDR2 FQNEAQ.

This clonotype has more than one count but fewer than ten. V usage is TRBV24-1 and J usage is TRBJ1-1, with 7 bases lining up with TRBD1. Germline V lookup: CDR1 KGHDR, CDR2 SFDVKD. V dropped 0 bases and J dropped 11; count of bases not matched to a gene: 5. The CDR3 totals 13 residues. The CDR3 loop is CATSDLKQGRAFF. The CDR3 region has the DNA TGTGCCACCAGTGATTTGAAACAGGGGAGGGCTTTCTTT.

This clonotype has ten or more counts. This chain uses TRBV3-1 with TRBJ1-1, with D maybe TRBD1 (5 bases). CDR3 length: 14 residues. Trimming removed 4 bases at V and 6 bases at J, with 15 bases between. The V gene's germline CDR1 is LGHDT and CDR2 YNNKEL (reference sequence). CDR3 DNA sequence: TGTGCCAGCAGCCCAGCGCGGGGGGGGGCTGAAGCTTTCTTT. Residues: CASSPARGGAEAFF.

This clonotype was picked up a small number of times. The rearrangement joins TRBV2 to TRBJ2-5, with 7 bases fitting TRBD1. CDR3 length: 14 amino acids. Germline V gives CDR1 SNHLY, CDR2 FYNNEI. Trimming cost V 8 bases and J 3 bases; bases outside gene matches: 9. The DNA for the CDR3 is TGTGCCAGCCGACTGGGGACAGCGAAAGAGACCCAGTACTTC. Its translation is CASRLGTAKETQYF.

This clonotype was observed a handful of times. The chain employs TRBV9 and TRBJ2-2; D is unresolved. The V gene lost 2 bases and the J gene lost 7 bases, with 12 bases spanning the gap. Germline V lookup: CDR1 SGDLS, CDR2 YYNGEE. There are 14 residues in the CDR3. This CDR3 reads CASSVRLNGGELFF. CDR3 coding DNA: TGTGCCAGCAGCGTGAGGCTAAACGGCGGGGAGCTGTTTTTT.

This clonotype was recorded at least ten times. The chain couples TRBV4-1 to TRBJ2-1; D is uncertain. Trimming left V 3 bases short and J 4 bases short, with 4 bases between. This CDR3 comprises 12 residues. CDR1 and CDR2 from the germline V gene are MGHRA and YSYEKL. Here the CDR3 DNA reads TGCGCCAGCAGCCAGACATACAATGAGCAGTTCTTC. This sequence encodes CASSQTYNEQFF.

The J gene is TRBJ2-3, the V gene TRBV7-2; D unresolved. Germline V gene lookup returns CDR1 SGHTA and CDR2 FQGNSA. Trimming removed 4 bases from V and 6 bases from J, with 14 bases in between. This CDR3 contains 14 residues. The CDR3 DNA reads TGTGCCAGCAGCTCCGATTGGGGTACGGATACGCAGTATTTT. Translation: CASSSDWGTDTQYF.

V gene TRBV6-5 combines with J gene TRBJ2-7, with 11 nucleotides matching TRBD2. V lost 2 bases to trimming and J lost 5 bases; unmatched junction nucleotides: 2. CDR1 and CDR2 from the germline V gene are MNHEY and SVGAGI. This CDR3 has 14 residues. CDR3 amino acids: CASSYGLAGHEQYF. Here the CDR3 DNA reads TGTGCCAGCAGTTACGGACTAGCGGGTCACGAGCAGTACTTC.

The V call is TRBV29-1, the J call TRBJ1-2; TRBD1 is a possible D gene (5 bases). With 5 bases removed from V and 7 bases from J, the gap between germline ends came to 14 bases. The CDR3 consists of 12 residues. From germline, CDR1 is SQVTM and CDR2 ANQGSEA. The CDR3 here is CSVPGGDGGYTF. In DNA form, the CDR3 reads TGCAGCGTTCCCGGGGGGGACGGTGGCTACACCTTC.

CDR3 protein: CASSYRQSSYNEQFF. In DNA, the CDR3 is TGTGCCAGCAGTTACCGACAAAGCTCCTACAATGAGCAGTTCTTC. The chain is built from TRBV6-2 or TRBV6-3 and TRBJ2-1; D is ambiguous. CDR3 length: 15 amino acids. The germline V gene encodes CDR1 MNHEY and CDR2 SVGEGT. V was clipped by 2 bases and J by 0 bases, with 8 bases between them.

This chain links TRBV7-9 with TRBJ2-3; D unresolved. V lost 4 bases, J lost 3 bases, and 5 bases lay in between. CDR1 is SEHNR, CDR2 FQNEAQ, per germline (reference sequence). The CDR3 is 12 amino acids. CDR3 DNA: TGTGCCAGCAGCTGGATTACAGATACGCAGTATTTT. Amino acids: CASSWITDTQYF. Variable domain in full (rest from reference TRBV7-9 and TRBJ2-3): DTGVSQNPRHKITKRGQNVTFRCDPISEHNRLYWYRQTLGQGPEFLTYFQNEAQLEKSRLLSDRFSAERPKGSFSTLEIQRTEQGDSAMYLCASSWITDTQYFGPGTRLTVL.

The chain's CDR3 is CASSKAGTSYEQYF. In DNA form, the CDR3 reads TGCGCCAGCAGTAAAGCGGGAACCTCCTACGAGCAGTACTTC. The J gene is TRBJ2-7, the V gene TRBV5-1; 7 bases are a match to TRBD2. CDR1 and CDR2 from the germline V gene are SGHRS and YFSETQ. This CDR3 spans 14 amino acids. Germline trimming cut 5 bases from V and 0 bases from J; bases unmatched to any gene: 5. Full variable domain (remainder filled in from reference TRBV5-1 and TRBJ2-7): KAGVTQTPRYLIKTRGQQVTLSCSPISGHRSVSWYQQTPGQGLQFLFEYFSETQRNKGNFPGRFSGRQFSNSRSEMNVSTLELGDSALYLCASSKAGTSYEQYFGPGTRLTVT.

The V gene is TRBV28, the J gene TRBJ2-7, with D perhaps matching TRBD1 (6 bases). The V end lost 6 bases, the J end lost 5 bases, and 14 bases lay between the germline ends. The CDR3 is 13 amino acids. The germline V gene encodes CDR1 MDHEN and CDR2 SYDVKM. The CDR3 loop is CASSNRVPNEQYF. CDR3 coding DNA: TGTGCCAGCAGCAACAGGGTTCCTAACGAGCAGTACTTC.

This clonotype was detected only a few times. This chain uses TRBV28 with TRBJ2-7; 9 positions agree with TRBD2. In germline, CDR1 is MDHEN, CDR2 SYDVKM. V lost 2 bases to trimming and J lost 1 base; unmatched junction nucleotides: 3. The CDR3 is made up of 15 amino acids. The CDR3 DNA sequence: TGTGCCAGCAGTTTAAGTAGCGGGGGTTCCTACGAGCAGTACTTC. Its translation is CASSLSSGGSYEQYF.

This clonotype occurred many times. This chain joins TRBV5-1 and TRBJ2-1; no definite D call. Germline V lookup: CDR1 SGHRS, CDR2 YFSETQ. Between the trimmed V and J ends, which lost 4 bases and 2 bases, there was a span of 13 bases. The CDR3 is made up of 15 amino acids. The CDR3 protein is CASSRRAPTYNEQFF. CDR3 nucleotides: TGCGCCAGCAGCCGTCGGGCGCCGACCTACAATGAGCAGTTCTTC. The entire variable domain, with the rest obtained from reference TRBV5-1 and TRBJ2-1, is as follows: KAGVTQTPRYLIKTRGQQVTLSCSPISGHRSVSWYQQTPGQGLQFLFEYFSETQRNKGNFPGRFSGRQFSNSRSEMNVSTLELGDSALYLCASSRRAPTYNEQFFGPGTRLTVL.

A few counts support this clonotype. The chain couples TRBV12-3 or TRBV12-4 to TRBJ2-1, with D hard to call. With 7 bases removed from V and 6 bases from J, the gap between germline ends came to 13 bases. This CDR3 spans 13 amino acids. The CDR3 DNA reads TGTGCCAGCACCTTAGGGTCCCCCAATGAGCAGTTCTTC. Protein: CASTLGSPNEQFF.

The chain couples TRBV9 to TRBJ2-1; 9 bases are a match to TRBD1. With V trimmed by 2 bases and J by 9 bases, 12 bases remained unmatched. CDR1 is SGDLS and CDR2 is YYNGEE in the germline V gene. This CDR3 comprises 16 residues. DNA for the CDR3: TGTGCCAGCAGCGTGGATGCAGGACAGGGGATGGCTGAGCAGTTCTTC. It specifies CASSVDAGQGMAEQFF.

In regard to this clonotype: One end of the junction does not line up with germline, which may come from a read error. The chain links TRBV6-6 to TRBJ2-1, with TRBD2 identical over 14 bases. This CDR3 has 11 amino acids. Germline CDR1 reads MNHNY; CDR2 reads SVGAGI (reference sequence). This CDR3 is CASSSGTSGSF. CDR3 bases: TGTGCCAGCAGTTCCGGGACTAGCGGGAGCTTC.

This clonotype has more than one count but fewer than ten. J is TRBJ2-3 and V is TRBV12-3 or TRBV12-4; TRBD2 matches at 10 bases. CDR3 length: 14 residues. After removal of 4 bases from V and 4 bases from J, the junction contained 2 bases not matched to a gene. CDR3 in amino acids: CASSSSGGADTQYF. The CDR3 region has the DNA TGTGCCAGCAGTTCTAGCGGGGGAGCAGATACGCAGTATTTT.

This clonotype was recorded a few times. The rearrangement links TRBV7-9 to TRBJ2-1; 10 bases agree with TRBD2. The CDR3 sequence is 16 residues long. J lost 3 bases, V lost 6 bases, and 8 bases had no gene match. Germline assignment: CDR1 SEHNR and CDR2 FQNEAQ (reference sequence). The CDR3 here is CASRPTRTSGYNEQFF. Written as DNA, the CDR3 is TGTGCCAGCAGACCGACCCGGACTAGCGGCTACAATGAGCAGTTCTTC.

This rearrangement joins TRBV30 to TRBJ2-7; D is unresolved. Per germline, CDR1 GTSNPN and CDR2 SVGIG (reference sequence). The CDR3 length is 15 residues. V lost 0 bases, J lost 1 base, and 13 bases lay in between. As DNA, the CDR3 is TGTGCCTGGAGTGTACGAGCTGCCCTATCCTACGAGCAGTACTTC. It yields the protein CAWSVRAALSYEQYF.

This clonotype appeared many times. The CDR3, as DNA: TGCAGTGCTAGAACCCAGGACAACACTGAAGCTTTCTTT. Amino acid sequence: CSARTQDNTEAFF. The chain employs TRBV20-1 and TRBJ1-1; D unresolved. The CDR3 spans 13 residues. CDR1 is DFQATT and CDR2 is SNEGSKA in the germline V gene (reference sequence). V dropped 2 bases and J dropped 2 bases, with 9 bases sitting between them.

A remark on this clonotype: The junction and the germline gene differ at one end; a read error may be behind it. V gene TRBV29-1 combines with J gene TRBJ2-2, with D possibly being TRBD2 (5 bases). Germline V CDR1 and CDR2: SQVTM, ANQGSEA. The CDR3 sequence is 13 residues long. The CDR3 region is CSVEARATGERFF. The DNA for the CDR3 is TGCAGCGTTGAAGCGAGAGCTACCGGGGAGCGGTTTTTT.